This record covers a single T cell receptor beta chain. Sorting of unstimulated PBMCs yielded separate CD3+CD4+ and CD3+CD8+ fractions. Produced via immunoSEQ multiplex PCR; TCRdb's table is partial and in-frame only. In the table there are roughly 67,000 clones, 80% to 95% of which are singletons. The sample originates from a study of T cell clones after liver transplantation. Study context: TCRbeta sequencing after a pre-transplant mixed lymphocyte reaction identified graft-donor-reactive clones, later tracked in post-transplant blood. HCV positivity affected three of eight recipients; the rest lacked autoimmune or viral indications. At least one year of complete immunosuppression withdrawal without enzymes over twice normal defined tolerance.

This receptor was taken from a human patient who received a liver transplant. The T cells may come from the graft donor. Sequenced material: CD4+ T cells from blood, taken approximately 26 months after liver transplant.

CDR3: CASSVAPRAPRGEQYF. The CDR3 DNA reads TGTGCCAGCAGCGTCGCCCCCCGGGCCCCCAGGGGCGAGCAGTACTTC. This chain uses TRBV9 with TRBJ2-7, with D maybe TRBD1 (6 bases). The V end was cut by 2 bases, the J end by 6 bases, with 21 bases between. The CDR3 sequence is 16 residues long. Per germline, CDR1 SGDLS and CDR2 YYNGEE.